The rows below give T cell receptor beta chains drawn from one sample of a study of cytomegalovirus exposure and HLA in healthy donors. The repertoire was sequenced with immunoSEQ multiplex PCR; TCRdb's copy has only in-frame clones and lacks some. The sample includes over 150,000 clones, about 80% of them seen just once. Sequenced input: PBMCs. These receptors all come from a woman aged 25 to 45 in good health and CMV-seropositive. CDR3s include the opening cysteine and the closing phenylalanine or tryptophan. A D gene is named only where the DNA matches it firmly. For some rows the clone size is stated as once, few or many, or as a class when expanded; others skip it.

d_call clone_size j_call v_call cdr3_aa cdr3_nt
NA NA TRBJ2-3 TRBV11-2 CASSLGRSGDTQYF TGTGCCAGCAGCCTAGGGAGGAGTGGAGATACGCAGTATTTT
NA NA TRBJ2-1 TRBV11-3 CASSPWGDFQGEQFF TGTGCCAGCAGCCCCTGGGGGGACTTTCAAGGTGAGCAGTTCTTC
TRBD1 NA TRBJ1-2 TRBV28 CASSLGGTGWYGYTF TGTGCCAGCAGTTTGGGAGGGACAGGGTGGTATGGCTACACCTTC
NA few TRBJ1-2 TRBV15 CATSRDTRDGGYTF TGTGCCACCAGCAGAGATACCAGGGATGGTGGCTACACCTTC
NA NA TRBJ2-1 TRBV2 CASRLTVYNEQFF TGTGCCAGCAGACTCACAGTCTACAATGAGCAGTTCTTC
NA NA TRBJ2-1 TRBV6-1 CASSETRDEQFF TGTGCCAGCAGTGAAACGAGGGATGAGCAGTTCTTC
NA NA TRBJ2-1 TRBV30 CAWSVLAGYGFF TGTGCCTGGAGTGTACTGGCAGGCTACGGATTCTTC
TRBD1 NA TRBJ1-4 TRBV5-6 CASSLGDRDNEKLFF TGTGCCAGCAGCTTGGGAGACAGGGATAATGAAAAACTGTTTTTT
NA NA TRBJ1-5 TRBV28 CASSFGNQPQHF TGTGCCAGCAGTTTCGGTAATCAGCCCCAGCATTTT
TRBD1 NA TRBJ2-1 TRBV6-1 CASLRQGADEQFF TGTGCCAGCCTCCGGCAGGGGGCCGATGAGCAGTTCTTC
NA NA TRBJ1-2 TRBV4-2 CASSQDWGGGYGYTF TGTGCCAGCAGCCAAGATTGGGGAGGGGGCTATGGCTACACCTTC
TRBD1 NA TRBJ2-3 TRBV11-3 CASSLGQGDTQYF TGTGCCAGCAGCTTAGGACAGGGAGATACGCAGTATTTT
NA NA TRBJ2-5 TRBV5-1 CASSLAGTSQETQYF TGCGCCAGCAGCTTGGCCGGGACAAGCCAAGAGACCCAGTACTTC
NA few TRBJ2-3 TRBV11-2 CASSLLTGAGGTDTQYF TGTGCCAGCAGCTTATTAACAGGGGCAGGGGGGACAGATACGCAGTATTTT
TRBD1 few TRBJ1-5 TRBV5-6 CASSSRGRSQPQHF TGTGCCAGCAGCTCGAGGGGGCGGTCTCAGCCCCAGCATTTT
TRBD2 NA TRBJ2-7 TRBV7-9 CASSFGGSGRPTSDF TGTGCCAGCAGCTTCGGGGGTAGCGGGAGACCTACCTCGGACTTC
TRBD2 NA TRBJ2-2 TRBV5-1 CASSPTSANTGELFF TGCGCCAGCAGCCCAACTAGCGCGAACACCGGGGAGCTGTTTTTT
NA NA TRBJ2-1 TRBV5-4 CASSLPTGAGSYNEQFF TGTGCCAGCAGCCTACCTACAGGGGCGGGGTCCTACAATGAGCAGTTCTTC
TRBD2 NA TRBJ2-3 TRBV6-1 CASSGGLAVTDTQYF TGTGCCAGCAGTGGGGGACTAGCGGTCACAGATACGCAGTATTTT
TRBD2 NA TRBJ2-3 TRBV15 CATSGGLAGGSDTQYF TGTGCCACCAGCGGAGGACTAGCGGGAGGGTCGGATACGCAGTATTTT
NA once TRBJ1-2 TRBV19 CASSIDSGYTF TGTGCCAGTAGTATCGATAGTGGCTACACCTTC
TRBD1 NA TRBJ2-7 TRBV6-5 CASRPGQGPYEQYF TGTGCCAGCAGACCGGGACAGGGACCCTACGAGCAGTACTTC
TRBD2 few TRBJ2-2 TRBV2 CARGTSGGVGTGELFF TGTGCCAGGGGGACTAGCGGGGGGGTCGGCACCGGGGAGCTGTTTTTT
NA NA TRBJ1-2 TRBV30 CAWSVGAGPGYTF TGTGCCTGGAGTGTAGGGGCAGGCCCTGGCTACACCTTC
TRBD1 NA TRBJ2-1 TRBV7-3 CASSSDRVSNEQFF TGTGCCAGCAGCTCCGACAGGGTGTCTAATGAGCAGTTCTTC
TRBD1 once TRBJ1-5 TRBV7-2 CASSPTKGQGGQPQHF TGTGCCAGCAGCCCAACGAAAGGACAGGGGGGTCAGCCCCAGCATTTT
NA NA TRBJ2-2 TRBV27 CASSLGGSANTGELFF TGTGCCAGCAGTTTAGGCGGGTCGGCGAACACCGGGGAGCTGTTTTTT
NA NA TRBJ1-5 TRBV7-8 CASSLGLEGLGNQPQHF TGTGCCAGCAGCTTAGGGCTTGAGGGACTCGGCAATCAGCCCCAGCATTTT
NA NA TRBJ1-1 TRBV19 CASMALHAEAFF TGTGCCAGTATGGCCCTCCACGCTGAAGCTTTCTTT
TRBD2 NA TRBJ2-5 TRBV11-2 CASSTQRDGETQYF TGTGCCAGCAGCACGCAGCGGGACGGGGAGACCCAGTACTTC
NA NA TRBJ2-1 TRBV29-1 CSAKQGNGNEQFF TGCAGCGCTAAGCAGGGAAACGGCAATGAGCAGTTCTTC
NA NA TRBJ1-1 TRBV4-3 CASSPSSVTEAFF TGCGCCAGCAGCCCCTCTTCGGTTACTGAAGCTTTCTTT
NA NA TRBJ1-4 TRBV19 CASSMLGGNEKLFF TGTGCCAGTAGTATGTTAGGGGGAAATGAAAAACTGTTTTTT
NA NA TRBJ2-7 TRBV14 CASSQEGARYRPLGWQYF TGTGCCAGCAGCCAAGAAGGGGCAAGGTACAGACCCTTAGGATGGCAGTACTTC
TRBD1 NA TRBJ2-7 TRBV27 CASSLGDRGYEQYF TGTGCCAGCAGTTTAGGGGACAGGGGGTACGAGCAGTACTTC
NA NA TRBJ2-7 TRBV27 CAITGIWRTYEQYF TGTGCCATTACCGGGATCTGGAGAACCTACGAGCAGTACTTC
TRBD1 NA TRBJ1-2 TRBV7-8 CASSRGQGINYGYTF TGTGCCAGCAGCAGAGGACAGGGAATTAACTATGGCTACACCTTC
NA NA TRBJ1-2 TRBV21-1 CASIILGPAGADYGYTF TGTGCCAGCATTATTCTGGGACCGGCAGGGGCCGACTATGGCTACACCTTC
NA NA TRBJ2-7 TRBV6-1 CASSGGSGASYEQYF TGTGCCAGCAGTGGAGGGTCAGGTGCCTCCTACGAGCAGTACTTC
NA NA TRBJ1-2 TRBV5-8 CASSFGGNYGYTF TGTGCCAGCAGCTTCGGGGGGAACTATGGCTACACCTTC
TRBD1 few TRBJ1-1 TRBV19 CASISRQGLYQAFF TGTGCCAGTATTTCTAGACAGGGTTTATATCAAGCTTTCTTT